This entry lists 16 T cell receptor beta chains sequenced from one sample in a study of T cells after yellow fever vaccination. MiXCR, run by TCRdb on the 5' RACE reads, gives a single entry per CDR3 protein. The sample has about 400,000 distinct CDR3 sequences, approximately 6% seen once. Sequenced material: PBMCs, taken 5 days after the yellow fever booster vaccination. The source is a man aged 25-45 years who received the YFV17D yellow fever vaccine.

In this sample, this clonotype turned up many times. V is TRBV5-1 and J is TRBJ2-1; 8 bases agree with TRBD2. Germline V gives CDR1 SGHRS, CDR2 YFSETQ. The CDR3 is 13 amino acids. The V segment lost 4 bases and the J segment 7 bases; nucleotides outside the gene matches: 4. The DNA of the CDR3 is TGCGCCAGCAGCAACCCTAGCGGGAATGAGCAGTTCTTC. Residues: CASSNPSGNEQFF.

This clonotype was found many times. The chain joins TRBV7-2 to TRBJ1-1; the D is unclear. In germline, CDR1 is SGHTA, CDR2 FQGNSA. V lost 2 bases and J lost 0, with 4 bases in between. This CDR3 contains 13 residues. Here the CDR3 reads CASSLRLNTEAFF. CDR3 DNA sequence: TGTGCCAGCAGCTTAAGGCTGAACACTGAAGCTTTCTTT.

The rearrangement uses TRBV30 and TRBJ1-2; D is unclear. CDR1 is GTSNPN, CDR2 SVGIG, per germline (reference sequence). The V end lost 3 bases, the J end lost 6 bases, and 20 bases lay between the germline ends. This CDR3 region has 15 residues. DNA for the CDR3: TGTGCCTGGAGCGCCCGGGAAGCGCAAATACATGGCTACACCTTC. As protein: CAWSAREAQIHGYTF.

This clonotype was counted at least ten times. The chain recombines TRBV12-3 or TRBV12-4 with TRBJ2-5; 7 nucleotides line up with TRBD1. The CDR3 runs to 13 residues. V was clipped by 5 bases and J by 4 bases; unmatched bases: 4. The CDR3 DNA follows: TGTGCCAGCAGTACCCGACAGGGAGAGACCCAGTACTTC. Translation: CASSTRQGETQYF.

This rearrangement joins TRBV18 to TRBJ2-2, with 7 nucleotides matching TRBD2. V lost 0 bases, J lost 6 bases, and 7 bases stayed unmatched. Per germline, CDR1 KGHSH and CDR2 LQKENI. The CDR3 extends over 16 amino acids. In DNA, the CDR3 is TGTGCCAGCTCACCACCAATCCTAGCGGCTTCCGGGGAGCTGTTTTTT. Translation: CASSPPILAASGELFF.

The chain recombines TRBV20-1 with TRBJ2-5; tentative D call: TRBD1 (5 bases). The ends were cut back, 7 bases at V and 5 bases at J, with 11 bases in the middle. This CDR3 spans 11 amino acids. In germline, CDR1 is DFQATT, CDR2 SNEGSKA (reference sequence). CDR3 residues: CSVQGPETQYF. The CDR3 nucleotides read TGCAGTGTTCAGGGTCCTGAGACCCAGTACTTC.

This clonotype was observed many times. The genes are TRBV27 and TRBJ2-7, with a tentative D call TRBD1 (5 bases). Germline CDR1 and CDR2: MNHEY and SMNVEV (reference sequence). V was pared by 7 bases and J by 2 bases, with 9 bases between. This CDR3 spans 12 amino acids. This CDR3 reads CASMGQTYEQYF. The CDR3 coding sequence is TGTGCCAGCATGGGGCAAACCTACGAGCAGTACTTC.

This clonotype was detected ten times or more. The chain couples TRBV15 to TRBJ2-2, with D possibly called TRBD1 or TRBD2 (5 bases each). Germline V lookup: CDR1 LNHNV, CDR2 YYDKDF (reference sequence). The length of the CDR3 is 17 residues. V was pared by 2 bases and J by 8 bases, with 21 bases between. The CDR3 spells CATSRLTGAVLSGELFF. DNA of the CDR3: TGTGCCACCAGCAGACTAACCGGGGCGGTTTTATCGGGGGAGCTGTTTTTT.

This sequence joins TRBV3-1 and TRBJ1-3, with a possible D match to TRBD1 (6 bases). Trimming left V 1 base short and J 4 bases short, with 8 bases between. CDR1 and CDR2 (germline): LGHDT, YNNKEL (reference sequence). The CDR3 totals 14 residues. The CDR3, as DNA: TGTGCCAGCAGCCAAGCGGGACACGGAAACACCATATATTTT. Translated: CASSQAGHGNTIYF. Supplemented by reference TRBV3-1 and TRBJ1-3, the full variable domain reads DTAVSQTPKYLVTQMGNDKSIKCEQNLGHDTMYWYKQDSKKFLKIMFSYNNKELIINETVPNRFSPKSPDKAHLNLHINSLELGDSAVYFCASSQAGHGNTIYFGEGSWLTVV.

The chain recombines TRBV5-6 with TRBJ1-5, with D unclear. This CDR3 is built from 13 residues. In germline, CDR1 is SGHDT, CDR2 YYEEEE. Between the trimmed V and J ends, which lost 4 bases and 6 bases, there was a span of 11 bases. CDR3 amino acids: CASSRGVGQPQHF. CDR3 DNA sequence: TGTGCCAGCAGCCGTGGGGTAGGTCAGCCCCAGCATTTT.

The V call is TRBV5-4, the J call TRBJ1-4, with D tentatively TRBD1 (5 bases). V dropped 4 bases and J dropped 3 bases, with 10 bases sitting between them. The germline gives CDR1 SGHNT, CDR2 YYREEE (reference sequence). CDR3 size: 14 residues. CDR3 coding DNA: TGTGCCAGCAGCCCCACAGGATCTAATGAAAAACTGTTTTTT. It is translated as CASSPTGSNEKLFF.

This clonotype was counted at least ten times. The chain has TRBV28 and TRBJ1-1, with D tentatively TRBD1 (6 bases). Trimming took off 2 bases at V and 11 bases at J, with 12 bases between the two ends. Germline CDR1 is MDHEN and CDR2 is SYDVKM. The CDR3 contains 12 residues. The CDR3 protein is CASSLRQGRAFF. The CDR3 coding sequence is TGTGCCAGCAGTTTAAGGCAGGGGCGGGCTTTCTTT.

This chain connects TRBV5-4 to TRBJ2-5; 15 positions match TRBD2. The CDR3 totals 16 residues. Trimming cost V 3 bases and J 7 bases; bases outside gene matches: 7. Germline V CDR1 and CDR2: SGHNT, YYREEE (reference sequence). The chain's CDR3 is CASSSRTSGRGWTQYF. CDR3 sequence (DNA): TGTGCCAGCAGCTCCCGGACTAGCGGGAGGGGGTGGACCCAGTACTTC.

This chain links TRBV11-2 with TRBJ1-3; possible D gene TRBD1, 6 bases. CDR3 length: 16 amino acids. Trimming took off 1 base at V and 4 bases at J, with 14 bases between the two ends. CDR1 and CDR2 from the germline V gene are SGHAT and FQNNGV. CDR3 in DNA: TGTGCCAGCAGCTTAGTCGGGACATCCGCGGGAAACACCATATATTTT. Protein: CASSLVGTSAGNTIYF. The complete variable domain, with remaining parts taken from reference TRBV11-2 and TRBJ1-3, reads EAGVAQSPRYKIIEKRQSVAFWCNPISGHATLYWYQQILGQGPKLLIQFQNNGVVDDSQLPKDRFSAERLKGVDSTLKIQPAKLEDSAVYLCASSLVGTSAGNTIYFGEGSWLTVV.

This clonotype showed up just a few times. This chain links TRBV30 with TRBJ2-1; 9 bases match TRBD2. V was pared by 5 bases and J by 8 bases, with 13 bases of the junction left unmatched. This CDR3 spans 15 amino acids. Germline lookup yields CDR1 GTSNPN and CDR2 SVGIG (reference sequence). DNA of the CDR3: TGTGCCTGGGGGAAGGGGCGGGAGGGCCGATATGAGCAGTTCTTC. It yields the protein CAWGKGREGRYEQFF.

This clonotype was seen many times. The CDR3 coding sequence is TGTGCCAGCAGTGACTCAGCGGGAACTGGTTACAATGAGCAGTTCTTC. It is translated as CASSDSAGTGYNEQFF. V is TRBV6-4 and J is TRBJ2-1; TRBD2 aligns across 7 bases. Germline CDR1 reads MRHNA; CDR2 reads SNTAGT. V lost 0 bases to trimming and J lost 4 bases; unmatched junction nucleotides: 6. The CDR3 totals 16 residues.